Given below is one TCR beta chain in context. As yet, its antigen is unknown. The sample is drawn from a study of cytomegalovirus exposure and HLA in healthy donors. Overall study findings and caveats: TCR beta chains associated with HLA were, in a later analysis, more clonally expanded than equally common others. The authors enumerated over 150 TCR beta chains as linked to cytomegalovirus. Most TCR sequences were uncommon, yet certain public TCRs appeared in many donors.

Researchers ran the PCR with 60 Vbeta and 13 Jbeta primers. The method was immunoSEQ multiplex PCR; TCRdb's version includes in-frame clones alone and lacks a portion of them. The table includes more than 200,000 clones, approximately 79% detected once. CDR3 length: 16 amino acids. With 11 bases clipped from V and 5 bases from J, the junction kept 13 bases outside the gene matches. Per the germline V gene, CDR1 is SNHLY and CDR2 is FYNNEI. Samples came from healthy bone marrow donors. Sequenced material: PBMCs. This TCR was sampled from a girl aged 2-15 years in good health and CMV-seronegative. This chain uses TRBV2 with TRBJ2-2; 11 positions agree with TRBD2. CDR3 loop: CAGGFLAGGSTGELFF. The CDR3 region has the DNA TGTGCCGGGGGATTCCTAGCGGGGGGTAGTACCGGGGAGCTGTTTTTT. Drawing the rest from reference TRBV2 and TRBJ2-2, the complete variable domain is EPEVTQTPSHQVTQMGQEVILRCVPISNHLYFYWYRQILGQKVEFLVSFYNNEISEKSEIFDDQFSVERPDGSNFTLKIRSTKLEDSAMYFCAGGFLAGGSTGELFFGEGSRLTVL.